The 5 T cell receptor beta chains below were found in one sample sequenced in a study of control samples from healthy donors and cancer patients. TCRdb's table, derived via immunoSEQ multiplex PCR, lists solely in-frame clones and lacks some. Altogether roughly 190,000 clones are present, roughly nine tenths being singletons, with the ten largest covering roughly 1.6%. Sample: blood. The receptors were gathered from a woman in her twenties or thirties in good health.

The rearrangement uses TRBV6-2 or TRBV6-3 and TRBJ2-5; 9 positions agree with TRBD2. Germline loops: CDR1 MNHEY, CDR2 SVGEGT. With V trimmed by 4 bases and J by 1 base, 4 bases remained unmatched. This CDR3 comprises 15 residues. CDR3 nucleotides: TGTGCCAGCAGTTCCCCGACTAGCGGCCAAGAGACCCAGTACTTC. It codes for CASSSPTSGQETQYF.

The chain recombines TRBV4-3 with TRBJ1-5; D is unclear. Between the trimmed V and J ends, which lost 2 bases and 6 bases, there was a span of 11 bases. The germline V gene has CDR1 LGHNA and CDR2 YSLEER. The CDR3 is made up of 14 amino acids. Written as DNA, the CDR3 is TGCGCCAGCAGCCAATCCCGGGTATCTCAGCCCCAGCATTTT. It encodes CASSQSRVSQPQHF.

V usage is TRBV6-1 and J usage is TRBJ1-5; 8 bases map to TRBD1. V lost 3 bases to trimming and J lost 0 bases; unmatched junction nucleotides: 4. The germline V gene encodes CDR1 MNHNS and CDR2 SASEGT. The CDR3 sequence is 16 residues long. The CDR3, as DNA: TGTGCCAGCAGTGAGGGGGACAGGATTAGCAATCAGCCCCAGCATTTT. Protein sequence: CASSEGDRISNQPQHF.

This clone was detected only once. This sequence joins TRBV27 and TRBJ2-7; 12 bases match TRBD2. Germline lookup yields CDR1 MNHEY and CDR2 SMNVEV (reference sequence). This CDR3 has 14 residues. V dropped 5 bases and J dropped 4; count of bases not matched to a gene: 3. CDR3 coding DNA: TGTGCCAGCAGTAAAGGGACTAGCGGGTACGAGCAGTACTTC. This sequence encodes CASSKGTSGYEQYF.

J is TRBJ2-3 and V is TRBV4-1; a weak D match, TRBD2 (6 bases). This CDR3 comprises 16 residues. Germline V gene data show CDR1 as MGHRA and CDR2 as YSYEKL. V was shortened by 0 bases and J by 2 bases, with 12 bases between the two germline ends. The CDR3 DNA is TGCGCCAGCAGCCAAGATCAGGCTAGCGTCACAGATACGCAGTATTTT. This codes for CASSQDQASVTDTQYF.